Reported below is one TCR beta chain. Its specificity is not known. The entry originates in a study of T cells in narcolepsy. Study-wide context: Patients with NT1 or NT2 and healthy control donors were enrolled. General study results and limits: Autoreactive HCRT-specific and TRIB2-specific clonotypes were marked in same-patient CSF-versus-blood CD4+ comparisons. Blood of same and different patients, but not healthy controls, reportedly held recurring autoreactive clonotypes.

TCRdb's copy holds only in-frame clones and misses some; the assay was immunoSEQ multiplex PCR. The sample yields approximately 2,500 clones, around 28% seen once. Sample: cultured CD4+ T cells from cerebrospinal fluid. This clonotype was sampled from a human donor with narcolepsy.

The CDR3: CASSPSGNTDTQYF. CDR3 nucleotides: TGTGCCAGCAGCCCGAGCGGGAACACAGATACGCAGTATTTT. The chain recombines TRBV7-4 with TRBJ2-3, with 7 bases lining up with TRBD2. Germline V lookup: CDR1 SGHVT, CDR2 SQSDAQ. The CDR3 has 14 amino acids. After removal of 5 bases from V and 2 bases from J, the junction contained 4 bases not matched to a gene.